These T cell receptor beta chains were read from a single sample in a study of T cells in Graves' hyperthyroidism and ophthalmopathy. MiXCR, applied by TCRdb to the multiplex PCR reads, yields one record per CDR3 protein. The profile covers roughly 300,000 distinct CDR3 sequences, with over 15% appearing a single time and around 54% taken by the ten largest. The sequenced sample was blood. The receptors here all came from a woman in her fifties or sixties with Graves' hyperthyroidism. Each CDR3 is given with its conserved first and last residue. A D gene is named only where the DNA matches it firmly. Size is omitted from some rows. Given values are once, few, many or a class for expanded clones.

j_call | v_call | d_call | clone_size | cdr3_nt | cdr3_aa
TRBJ2-2 | TRBV6-2/TRBV6-3 | - | - | TGTGCCAGCAGTTATATGAGAAATACCGGGGAGCTGTTTTTT | CASSYMRNTGELFF
TRBJ2-7 | TRBV3-1 | - | many | TGTGCCAGCAGCCAGAACTCCTACGAGCAGTACTTC | CASSQNSYEQYF
TRBJ2-3 | TRBV28 | TRBD1 | - | TGTGCCAGCAGTTTATCAGGGGGCACTTTGACAGATACGCAGTATTTT | CASSLSGGTLTDTQYF
TRBJ1-1 | TRBV2 | - | many | TGTACCAGCCCGTCCGGACCGGGGGAGAACACTGAAGCTTTCTTT | CTSPSGPGENTEAFF
TRBJ2-1 | TRBV10-3 | TRBD2 | many | TGTGCCATCAGGGGACTAGCGGGGGCCCACAATGAGCAGTTCTTC | CAIRGLAGAHNEQFF
TRBJ2-3 | TRBV3-1 | TRBD2 | - | TGTGCCAGCAGCCAAGATCTGCGGGGGGGGTCAGATGTGATAGATACGCAGTATTTT | CASSQDLRGGSDVIDTQYF
TRBJ2-5 | TRBV7-7 | - | few | TGTGCTAGCAGCGCCGGGGGTCCACAAGAGACCCAGTACTTC | CASSAGGPQETQYF
TRBJ2-1 | TRBV6-9 | TRBD2 | - | TGTGCCAGCAGTTATTCATCAAGCGGGGACTACAATGAGCAGTTCTTC | CASSYSSSGDYNEQFF
TRBJ2-1 | TRBV20-1 | - | few | TGCAGTGCTAGAGATATTTGGAGTGAGCAGTTCTTC | CSARDIWSEQFF
TRBJ2-5 | TRBV3-1 | TRBD1 | many | TGTGCCAGCAGCCATCAGGGGGCGGAGACCCAGTACTTC | CASSHQGAETQYF
TRBJ2-2 | TRBV9 | - | - | TGTGCCAGCAGCACCTTTAACACCGGGGAGCTGCTTTTT | CASSTFNTGELLF
TRBJ2-5 | TRBV2 | - | many | TGTGCCAGCAGTGAAAACGGGAGAGAGACCCAGTACTTC | CASSENGRETQYF
TRBJ2-1 | TRBV11-2 | - | - | TGTGCCAGCAGCTTAGGAGGTCCGAGGAGCAATGAGCAGTTCTTC | CASSLGGPRSNEQFF
TRBJ1-5 | TRBV5-6 | - | few | TGTGCCAGCAGCCGCTTGGTCCCAGGGGATAGCAATCAGCCCCAGCATTTT | CASSRLVPGDSNQPQHF
TRBJ1-4 | TRBV2 | - | - | TGTGCCAGCAGTAAACAGGATTCTCCTGCAAAACTGTTTTTT | CASSKQDSPAKLFF
TRBJ1-2 | TRBV18 | TRBD1 | many | TGTGCCAGCTCACCCGGGGACAGCAGCTTCTATGGCTACACCTTC | CASSPGDSSFYGYTF
TRBJ1-1 | TRBV11-2 | - | many | TGTGCCAGCAGCTCCCACAGGGCGAACACTGAAGCTTTCTTT | CASSSHRANTEAFF
TRBJ1-5 | TRBV2 | - | many | TGTGCCAGCAGTGGGCACAATCAGCCCCAGCATTTT | CASSGHNQPQHF
TRBJ2-1 | TRBV5-1 | - | - | TGCGCCAGTGGGTCGGGGGAATACAATGAGCAGTTCTTC | CASGSGEYNEQFF
TRBJ2-1 | TRBV20-1 | - | - | TGCAGTGCTAGGGGCCGCAACAATGAGCAGTTCTTC | CSARGRNNEQFF
TRBJ2-7 | TRBV20-1 | TRBD2 | many | TGCAGTGCTAGAGATAGGGTAGCGGGTGTCTACGAGCAGTACTTC | CSARDRVAGVYEQYF
TRBJ2-1 | TRBV7-6 | - | few | TGTGCCAGCACGAAGGAGGGGCGGGGTGAGCAGTTCTTC | CASTKEGRGEQFF
TRBJ2-5 | TRBV28 | TRBD2 | many | TGTGCCAGCAATCTAGGGGTACTAGCGGGGCGCGGAGAGACCCAGTACTTC | CASNLGVLAGRGETQYF
TRBJ2-7 | TRBV20-1 | TRBD1 | many | TGCAGTGCTAGTGGGGACCCCACAGGGGGCTCCTACGAGCAGTACTTC | CSASGDPTGGSYEQYF
TRBJ1-1 | TRBV2 | - | many | TGTGCCAGCAGTGCCCGCGGAAACACTGAAGCTTTCTTT | CASSARGNTEAFF
TRBJ2-5 | TRBV12-3/TRBV12-4 | TRBD1 | many | TGTGCCAGCAGTCCAGGACAGGGGAGGGAGACCCAGTACTTC | CASSPGQGRETQYF
TRBJ1-1 | TRBV6-2/TRBV6-3 | - | - | TGTGCCAGCACCCGAGCGGGGGGCGCTTTGAAGAACACTGAAGCTTTCTTT | CASTRAGGALKNTEAFF
TRBJ1-3 | TRBV28 | - | many | TGTGCCAGCAGGTCTACTAGCGCCTCTGGAAACACCATATATTTT | CASRSTSASGNTIYF
TRBJ2-3 | TRBV29-1 | TRBD1 | few | TGCAGCGTTTCGTCCGGGACAGGGTACACAGATACGCAGTATTTT | CSVSSGTGYTDTQYF
TRBJ2-7 | TRBV18 | - | many | TGTGCCAGCAGCCCGTCGGACGAGCAGTACTTC | CASSPSDEQYF
TRBJ2-7 | TRBV6-1 | - | - | TGTGCCAGCAGTTACGCGCTCACGGGACTCAACTACGAGCAGTACTTC | CASSYALTGLNYEQYF
TRBJ2-7 | TRBV6-2/TRBV6-3 | - | - | TGTGCCAGCAGCGGGATCAGCCCCGAGCAGTACTTC | CASSGISPEQYF
TRBJ1-2 | TRBV6-1 | - | many | TGTGCCAGCAGAATGGATCCCGACAGTGGTGGCTACACCTTC | CASRMDPDSGGYTF
TRBJ2-3 | TRBV9 | - | few | TGTGCCAGCAGCGTAGGGGGGGGCCCTGGGAATACGCAGTATTTT | CASSVGGGPGNTQYF
TRBJ1-5 | TRBV20-1 | - | many | TGCAGTGCTAGGCCAGGGGACAATCAGCCCCAGCATTTT | CSARPGDNQPQHF
TRBJ2-1 | TRBV28 | - | many | TGTGCCAGCAGTTTAGAGGGAACCAGCAATCTGGGTGAGCAGTTCTTC | CASSLEGTSNLGEQFF
TRBJ1-5 | TRBV12-3/TRBV12-4 | - | - | TGTGCCAGCAGTTTTTCTGGGAAGGTTAGCAATCAGCCCCAGCATTTT | CASSFSGKVSNQPQHF
TRBJ1-5 | TRBV6-1 | - | - | TGTGCCAGCAGTGAAGGACAGCCACCGTTCTATCAGCCCCAGCATTTT | CASSEGQPPFYQPQHF
TRBJ2-1 | TRBV27 | - | once | TGTGCCAGCGGATTCGAAGGGCGGGGAGTTGAGGAGCAGTTCTTC | CASGFEGRGVEEQFF
TRBJ2-3 | TRBV30 | TRBD1 | few | TGTGCCTGGAGTCCAACCACGATTGACAGGGGCGGCACAGATACGCAGTATTTT | CAWSPTTIDRGGTDTQYF
TRBJ2-2 | TRBV6-2/TRBV6-3 | TRBD2 | many | TGTGCCAGCACTTCCGGGACTAGCGTCTCCACCGGGGAGCTGTTTTTT | CASTSGTSVSTGELFF
TRBJ1-5 | TRBV20-1 | - | many | TGCAGTGCTAGAGATCTGGGCAACATCGGTCAGCCCCAGCATTTT | CSARDLGNIGQPQHF
TRBJ2-3 | TRBV12-3/TRBV12-4 | TRBD1 | many | TGTGCCAGCAAACCCGGGACAGGGTCAGATACGCAGTATTTT | CASKPGTGSDTQYF
TRBJ2-3 | TRBV3-1 | TRBD2 | many | TGTGCCAGCAGCCCTGGACTAGCGGGAGGGCCATCAGATACGCAGTATTTT | CASSPGLAGGPSDTQYF
TRBJ2-1 | TRBV12-3/TRBV12-4 | - | - | TGTGCCAGCAGTTTAATGGGAGGAGACAATGAGCAGTTCTTC | CASSLMGGDNEQFF
TRBJ2-1 | TRBV29-1 | - | few | TGCAGCGTTGAAGGGGTGACCGATAGCTCCTACAATGAGCAGTTCTTC | CSVEGVTDSSYNEQFF
TRBJ2-1 | TRBV12-3/TRBV12-4 | TRBD2 | - | TGTGCCAGCATAGGCGCGGGGGGGGGATACAATGAGCAGTTCTTC | CASIGAGGGYNEQFF
TRBJ2-3 | TRBV27 | - | many | TGTGCCAGCAGTTCCGGGAAAGGAGTCTCGGGCACAGATACGCAGTATTTT | CASSSGKGVSGTDTQYF
TRBJ2-2 | TRBV30 | TRBD1 | few | TGTGCCTGCCAATCGGACAGGGGGAACGCCGGGGAGCTGTTTTTT | CACQSDRGNAGELFF
TRBJ2-1 | TRBV28 | TRBD2 | many | TGTGCCAGCAGTTTGCTAGCGGGAGCCTACAATGAGCAGTTCTTC | CASSLLAGAYNEQFF
TRBJ1-1 | TRBV12-5 | - | many | TGTGCTAGTGGTTTGGAAGGGAGGTCCGCTGAAGCTTTCTTT | CASGLEGRSAEAFF
TRBJ2-3 | TRBV29-1 | TRBD2 | many | TGCAGCGTTGAAAGGGATAGCGGGAGTAGCACAGATACGCAGTATTTT | CSVERDSGSSTDTQYF
TRBJ1-5 | TRBV20-1 | - | - | TGCAGTGCTAGGGGTGGGGGCGGACAGCCCCAGCATTTT | CSARGGGGQPQHF
TRBJ2-5 | TRBV28 | - | few | TGTGCCAGCAGTTTATACCGAAGGGGTTTTGGAGAGACCCAGTACTTC | CASSLYRRGFGETQYF